The clone carrying this TCR beta chain has more than one count but fewer than ten. This study enrolled people aged about 18 to 100 from about two dozen US geographic areas. Membership in each cohort depended on participant-reported clinical history. In the original processing: Estimation of nucleated cell counts was performed using reference gene primer amplification. Some clones are missing from TCRdb's copy, which holds only in-frame ones; the method was immunoSEQ multiplex PCR. V, J and clone size were drawn from that table, and D and trimming were deduced from the DNA. The sample contains some 250,000 clones, around 86% of which appear only once. This specimen comes from a study of blood T cell repertoires in COVID-19. At the level of the study: Acute and convalescent COVID-19 specimens originated in the United States, Italy and Spain.

CDR1 and CDR2 from the germline V gene are LNHNV and YYDKDF (reference sequence). This CDR3 comprises 13 residues. The V gene end was trimmed by 0 bases and the J gene end by 10 bases; junction bases not matched to a gene: 4. What was sequenced was PBMCs or T cells enriched from blood (not recorded which). The receptor was derived from a woman aged 40 to 50 with acute COVID-19. The chain recombines TRBV15 with TRBJ1-1; 8 nucleotides align to TRBD1. As DNA, the CDR3 is TGTGCCACCAGCAGAGAAGAACAGGGGGGAGCTTTCTTT. It is translated as CATSREEQGGAFF. The whole variable domain, remainder taken from reference TRBV15 and TRBJ1-1, is DAMVIQNPRYQVTQFGKPVTLSCSQTLNHNVMYWYQQKSSQAPKLLFHYYDKDFNNEADTPDNFQSRRPNTSFCFLDIRSPGLGDTAMYLCATSREEQGGAFFGQGTRLTVV.